This is a list of T cell receptor beta chains from one sample in a study of metastatic and nonmetastatic thyroid tumors. TCRdb re-analyzed the PCR reads using MiXCR. This sample yields fewer than 25,000 clones, of which roughly 18% are seen a single time; 2.5% to 3% belongs to the top ten. Sequencing used adjacent normal tissue. The receptor set was obtained from a male donor with papillary thyroid cancer or a benign thyroid nodule (not recorded which). Some clones in this sample may be carry-over from other donors' samples. The CDR3 runs from the conserved cysteine through the conserved F or W. The D gene is left open where the match is weak. Size values are once, few and many counts, or a class for expanded clones, and some rows have none.

j_call | d_call | clone_size | v_call | cdr3_nt | cdr3_aa
TRBJ2-3 | TRBD2 | many | TRBV7-3 | TGTGCCAGCAGCTTAGGACTAGCGGGCACAGATACGCAGTATTTT | CASSLGLAGTDTQYF
TRBJ1-1 | TRBD1 | . | TRBV20-1 | TGCAGTGCCAGATTGACAGGGGGTAACACTGAAGCTTTCTTT | CSARLTGGNTEAFF
TRBJ2-3 | . | many | TRBV4-1 | TGCGCCAGCAGCCAATTCCGGGTCGGTGCGGCAGATACGCAGTATTTT | CASSQFRVGAADTQYF
TRBJ2-7 | . | many | TRBV19 | TGTGCCAGTAGTATGGGGGACGGAGCACCCTACGAGCAGTACTTC | CASSMGDGAPYEQYF
TRBJ2-1 | TRBD2 | . | TRBV15 | TGTGCCACCAGTTCGGGACTAGCGGGACACAATGAGCAGTTCTTC | CATSSGLAGHNEQFF
TRBJ2-2 | . | many | TRBV18 | TGTGCCAGCTCACCGGGACCGCAGAACACCGGGGAGCTGTTTTTT | CASSPGPQNTGELFF
TRBJ2-4 | . | . | TRBV6-5 | TGTGCCAGCAGTTTAGTAGCCAAAAACATTCAGTACTTC | CASSLVAKNIQYF
TRBJ2-1 | TRBD2 | medium-sized | TRBV28 | TGTGCCAGCAGTTTGCGGGCTAGCGGGAGTATTTACAATGAGCAGTTCTTC | CASSLRASGSIYNEQFF
TRBJ1-1 | . | . | TRBV6-2/TRBV6-3 | TGTGCCAGCAGTTACCGAGGGTTTTCTGAAGCTTTCTTT | CASSYRGFSEAFF
TRBJ1-1 | . | . | TRBV2 | TGTGCCAGCAGTGACAGCCTTTCCCAAGGGGCATTGAACACTGAAGCTTTCTTT | CASSDSLSQGALNTEAFF
TRBJ2-7 | . | many | TRBV5-1 | TGCGCCAGCAGCTTGACCTCGGCGGGACTCCCGTGGGACGAGCAGTACTTC | CASSLTSAGLPWDEQYF
TRBJ2-4 | . | many | TRBV20-1 | TGCAGTGCTAGAGTCCCGCCTAGCTCCCTAGCCAAAAACATTCAGTACTTC | CSARVPPSSLAKNIQYF
TRBJ2-3 | . | many | TRBV10-2 | TGCGCCAGCATCCCCCAGGGGGGGGCCACAGATACGCAGTATTTT | CASIPQGGATDTQYF
TRBJ1-2 | TRBD1 | . | TRBV6-1 | TGTGCCAGCAGTGGCATAGGGACAGGGATCGGCTACACCTTC | CASSGIGTGIGYTF
TRBJ2-5 | TRBD1 | many | TRBV7-9 | TGTGCCAGCAGCTTAGAGGGACAGGGGAGGGAGACCCAGTACTTC | CASSLEGQGRETQYF
TRBJ1-4 | TRBD1 | medium-sized | TRBV6-5 | TGTGCCAGCAGTTACCAACCGGGACAGGGTGATGAAAAACTGTTTTTT | CASSYQPGQGDEKLFF
TRBJ1-6 | TRBD1 | few | TRBV28 | TGTGCCAGCAGCCCGCACAGGGGGCGCGACCTGGGTTCACCCCTCCACTTT | CASSPHRGRDLGSPLHF
TRBJ2-5 | . | many | TRBV2 | TGTGCCAGCAGTGAAATTGGGGAGACCCAGTACTTC | CASSEIGETQYF
TRBJ2-2 | TRBD2 | many | TRBV19 | TGTGCCAGTCGACTAGCGGGAATCGCCGGGGAGCTGTTTTTT | CASRLAGIAGELFF
TRBJ2-1 | . | many | TRBV3-1 | TGTGCCAGCAGCCAACGGCCGGCTAGCTCCTACAATGAGCAGTTCTTC | CASSQRPASSYNEQFF
TRBJ2-6 | . | . | TRBV10-3 | TGTGCCATCAACCCGACAGGTTCGATCTCTGGGGCCAACGTCCTGACTTTC | CAINPTGSISGANVLTF
TRBJ2-2 | . | many | TRBV3-1 | TGTGCCAGCAGCCAAGTTACCGGGGAGCTGTTTTTT | CASSQVTGELFF
TRBJ1-1 | TRBD1 | many | TRBV7-9 | TGTGCCAGCAGCATATACAGGGGGCGAGGCACTGAAGCTTTCTTT | CASSIYRGRGTEAFF
TRBJ1-2 | . | many | TRBV14 | TGTGCCAGCAGCCAAGATTCGTGGGACCGCGGCTACACCTTC | CASSQDSWDRGYTF
TRBJ2-1 | TRBD2 | medium-sized | TRBV7-3 | TGTGCCAGCAGCCAGGGACTAGCGGGATACAATGAGCAGTTCTTC | CASSQGLAGYNEQFF
TRBJ2-4 | . | many | TRBV5-5 | TGTGCCAGCAGCTTGGCACAGGGTTTTAGGGATATAGCCAAAAACATTCAGTACTTC | CASSLAQGFRDIAKNIQYF
TRBJ2-5 | . | medium-sized | TRBV6-1 | TGTGCCAGCAGCGAGAGCTCCCCGCAAGAGACCCAGTACTTC | CASSESSPQETQYF
TRBJ2-7 | . | many | TRBV6-1 | TGTGCCAGCAGTGAAGGGTCCAGGGACAACTACGAGCAGTACTTC | CASSEGSRDNYEQYF
TRBJ2-5 | . | few | TRBV3-1 | TGTACCAGCAGTCCCGCCCTCCAAGAGACCCAGTACTTC | CTSSPALQETQYF